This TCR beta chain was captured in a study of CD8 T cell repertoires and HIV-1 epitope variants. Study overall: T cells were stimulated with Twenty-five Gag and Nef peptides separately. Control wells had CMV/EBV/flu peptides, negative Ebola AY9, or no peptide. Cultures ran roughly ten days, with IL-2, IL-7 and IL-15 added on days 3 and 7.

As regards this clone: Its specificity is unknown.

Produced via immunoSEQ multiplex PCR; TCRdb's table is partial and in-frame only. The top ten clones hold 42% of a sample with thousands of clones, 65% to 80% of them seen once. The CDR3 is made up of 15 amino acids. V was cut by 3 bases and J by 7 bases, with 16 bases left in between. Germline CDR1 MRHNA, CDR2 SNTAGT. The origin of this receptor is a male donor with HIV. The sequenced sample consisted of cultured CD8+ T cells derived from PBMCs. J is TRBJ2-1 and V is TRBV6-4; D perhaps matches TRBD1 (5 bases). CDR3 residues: CASSEIPGLGNEQFF. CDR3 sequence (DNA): TGTGCCAGCAGTGAGATCCCAGGGTTAGGGAATGAGCAGTTCTTC.